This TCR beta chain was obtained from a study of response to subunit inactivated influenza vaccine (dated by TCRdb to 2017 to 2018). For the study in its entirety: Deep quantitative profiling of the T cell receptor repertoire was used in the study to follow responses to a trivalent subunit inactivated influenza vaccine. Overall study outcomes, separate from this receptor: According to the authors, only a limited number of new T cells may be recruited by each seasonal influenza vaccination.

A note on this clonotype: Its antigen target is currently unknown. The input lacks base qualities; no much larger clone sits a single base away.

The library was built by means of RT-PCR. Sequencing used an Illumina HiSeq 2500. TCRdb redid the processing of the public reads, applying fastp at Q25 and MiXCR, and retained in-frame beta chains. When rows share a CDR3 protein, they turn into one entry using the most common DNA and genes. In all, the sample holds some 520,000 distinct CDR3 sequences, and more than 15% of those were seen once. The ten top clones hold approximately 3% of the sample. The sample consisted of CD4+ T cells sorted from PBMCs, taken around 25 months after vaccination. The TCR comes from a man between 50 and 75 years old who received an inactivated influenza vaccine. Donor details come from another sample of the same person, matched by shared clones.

The encoded CDR3 is CASSRERTSDTQYF. The bases read TGTGCCAGTAGTAGGGAACGCACGAGCGATACGCAGTATTTT. Recombination joined TRBV19 with TRBJ2-3, with the D gene call left open. V and J are truncated by 4 bases and 6 bases respectively, leaving an intervening sequence of 14 bases. The germline V gene encodes CDR1 LNHDA and CDR2 SQIVND (reference sequence). There are 14 amino acids in the CDR3, from cysteine to phenylalanine inclusive. The retained sequence is limited to the CDR3, 42 bases, with the frame set at the first base.